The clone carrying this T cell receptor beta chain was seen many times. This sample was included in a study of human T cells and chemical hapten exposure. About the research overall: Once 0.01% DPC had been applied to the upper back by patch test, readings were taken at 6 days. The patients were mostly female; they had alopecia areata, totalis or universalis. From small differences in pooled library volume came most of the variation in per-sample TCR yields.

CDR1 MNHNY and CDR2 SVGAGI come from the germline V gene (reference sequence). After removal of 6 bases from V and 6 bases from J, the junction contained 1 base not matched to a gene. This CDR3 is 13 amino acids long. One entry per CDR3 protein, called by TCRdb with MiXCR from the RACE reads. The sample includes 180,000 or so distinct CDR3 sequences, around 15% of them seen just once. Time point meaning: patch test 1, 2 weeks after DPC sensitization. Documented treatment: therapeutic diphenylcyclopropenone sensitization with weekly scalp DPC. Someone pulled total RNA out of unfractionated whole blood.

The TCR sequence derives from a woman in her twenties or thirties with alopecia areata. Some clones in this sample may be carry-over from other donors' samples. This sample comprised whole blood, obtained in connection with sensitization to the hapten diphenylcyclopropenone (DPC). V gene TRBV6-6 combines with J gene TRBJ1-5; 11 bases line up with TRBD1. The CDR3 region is CASRGTGGQPQHF. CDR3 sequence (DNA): TGTGCCAGCAGAGGGACAGGGGGTCAGCCCCAGCATTTT.